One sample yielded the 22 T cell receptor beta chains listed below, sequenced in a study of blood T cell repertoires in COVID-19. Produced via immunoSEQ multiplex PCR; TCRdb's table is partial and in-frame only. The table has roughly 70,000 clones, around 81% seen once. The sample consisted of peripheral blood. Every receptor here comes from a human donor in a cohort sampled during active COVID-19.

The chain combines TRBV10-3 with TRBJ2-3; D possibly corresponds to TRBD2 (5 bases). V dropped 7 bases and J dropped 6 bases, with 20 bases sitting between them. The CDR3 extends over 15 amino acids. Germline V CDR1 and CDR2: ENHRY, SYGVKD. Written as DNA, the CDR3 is TGTGCCATCATTGATGACCCCCGGGGTTCGGATACGCAGTATTTT. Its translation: CAIIDDPRGSDTQYF.

Here the CDR3 reads CASSQGGQGYF. The CDR3 DNA reads as TGTGCCAGCAGCCAAGGGGGACAGGGTTACTTC. The chain employs TRBV3-1 (or the pseudogene TRBV3-2) and TRBJ2-5, with 9 bases that match TRBD1. The CDR3 sequence is 11 residues long. J was trimmed by 14 bases and V by 1 base; bases with no gene match: 2. CDR1 is LGHDT, CDR2 YNNKEL, per germline (reference sequence).

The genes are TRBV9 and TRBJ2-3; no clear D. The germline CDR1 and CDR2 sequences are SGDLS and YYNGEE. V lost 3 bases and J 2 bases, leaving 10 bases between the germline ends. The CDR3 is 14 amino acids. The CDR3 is CASSANSFTDTQYF. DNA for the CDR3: TGTGCCAGCAGCGCCAACAGTTTCACAGATACGCAGTATTTT.

This CDR3 reads CASRPGGLTETQYF. CDR3 sequence (DNA): TGTGCGAGTCGCCCGGGAGGTCTGACAGAGACCCAGTACTTC. This chain links TRBV7-2 with TRBJ2-5; 7 nucleotides align to TRBD2. Germline CDR1 reads SGHTA; CDR2 reads FQGNSA. This CDR3 has 14 amino acids.

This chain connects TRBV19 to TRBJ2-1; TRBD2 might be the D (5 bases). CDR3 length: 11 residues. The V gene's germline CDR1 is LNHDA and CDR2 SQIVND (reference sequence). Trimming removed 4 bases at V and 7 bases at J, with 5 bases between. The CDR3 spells CASSRLNEQFF. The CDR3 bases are TGTGCCAGTAGTAGACTAAATGAGCAGTTCTTC.

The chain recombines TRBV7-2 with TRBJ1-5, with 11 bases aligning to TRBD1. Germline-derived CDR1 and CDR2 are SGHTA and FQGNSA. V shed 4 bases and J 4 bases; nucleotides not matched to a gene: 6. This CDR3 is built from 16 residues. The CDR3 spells CASSSDRGRSNQPQHF. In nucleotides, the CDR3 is TGTGCCAGCAGCTCGGACAGGGGGCGTAGTAATCAGCCCCAGCATTTT.

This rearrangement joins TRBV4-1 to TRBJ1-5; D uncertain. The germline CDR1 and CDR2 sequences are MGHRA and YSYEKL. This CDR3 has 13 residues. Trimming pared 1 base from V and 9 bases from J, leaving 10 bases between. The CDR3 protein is CASSQVEGVPQHF. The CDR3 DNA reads TGCGCCAGCAGCCAAGTCGAGGGAGTGCCCCAGCATTTT.

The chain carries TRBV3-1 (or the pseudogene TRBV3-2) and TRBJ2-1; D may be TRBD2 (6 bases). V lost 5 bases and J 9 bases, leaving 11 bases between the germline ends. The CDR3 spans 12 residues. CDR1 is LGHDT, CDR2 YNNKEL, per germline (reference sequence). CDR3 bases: TGTGCCAGCAGCGTTCAGGGAGGTGAGCAGTTCTTC. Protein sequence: CASSVQGGEQFF.

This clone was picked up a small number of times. CDR3 DNA: TGTGCCAGCACCGACGGGGGGGTCGGTGGCTACACCTTC. Encoded protein: CASTDGGVGGYTF. This chain uses TRBV7-9 with TRBJ1-2, with a weak D call TRBD1 (5 bases). CDR1 and CDR2 (germline): SEHNR, FQNEAQ (reference sequence). CDR3 length equals 13 residues. Trimming removed 7 bases from V and 7 bases from J, with 16 bases in between.

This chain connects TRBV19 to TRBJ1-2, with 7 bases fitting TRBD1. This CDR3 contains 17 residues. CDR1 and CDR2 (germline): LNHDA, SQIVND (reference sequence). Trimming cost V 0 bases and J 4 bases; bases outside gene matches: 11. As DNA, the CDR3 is TGTGCCAGTAGTATAGATCAAGAGAGACAGGGTGCCTATGGCTACACCTTC. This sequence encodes CASSIDQERQGAYGYTF. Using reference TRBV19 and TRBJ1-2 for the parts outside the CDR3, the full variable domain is DGGITQSPKYLFRKEGQNVTLSCEQNLNHDAMYWYRQDPGQGLRLIYYSQIVNDFQKGDIAEGYSVSREKKESFPLTVTSAQKNPTAFYLCASSIDQERQGAYGYTFGSGTRLTVV.

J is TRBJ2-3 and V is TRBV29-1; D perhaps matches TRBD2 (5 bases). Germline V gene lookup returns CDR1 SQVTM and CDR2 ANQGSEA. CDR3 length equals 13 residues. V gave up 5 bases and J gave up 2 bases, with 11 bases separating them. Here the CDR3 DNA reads TGCAGCGTTTCTGAGGGCTACACAGATACGCAGTATTTT. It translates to CSVSEGYTDTQYF.

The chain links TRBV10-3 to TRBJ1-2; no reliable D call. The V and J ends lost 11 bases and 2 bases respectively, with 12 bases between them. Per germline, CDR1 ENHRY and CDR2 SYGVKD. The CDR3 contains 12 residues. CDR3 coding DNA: TGTGCCGCCACGTCCGGGAACTATGGCTACACCTTC. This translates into CAATSGNYGYTF.

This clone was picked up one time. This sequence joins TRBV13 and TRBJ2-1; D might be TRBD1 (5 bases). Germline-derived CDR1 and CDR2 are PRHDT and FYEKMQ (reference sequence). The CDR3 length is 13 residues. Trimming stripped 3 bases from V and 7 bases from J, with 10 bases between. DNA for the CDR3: TGTGCCAGCAGCTTGGGGCAGGGTAATGAGCAGTTCTTC. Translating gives CASSLGQGNEQFF.

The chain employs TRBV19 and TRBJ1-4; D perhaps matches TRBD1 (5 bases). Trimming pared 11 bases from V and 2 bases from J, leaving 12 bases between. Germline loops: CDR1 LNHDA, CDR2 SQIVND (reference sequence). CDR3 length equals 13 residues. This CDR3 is CASRARTNEKLFF. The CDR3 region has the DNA TGTGCCTCCAGGGCGCGGACTAATGAAAAACTGTTTTTT.

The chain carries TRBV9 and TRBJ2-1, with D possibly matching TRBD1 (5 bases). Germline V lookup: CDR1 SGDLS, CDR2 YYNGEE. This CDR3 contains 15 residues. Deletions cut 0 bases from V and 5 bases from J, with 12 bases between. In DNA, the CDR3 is TGTGCCAGCAGCGTAGGGACAATCGGTAACAATGAGCAGTTCTTC. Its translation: CASSVGTIGNNEQFF.

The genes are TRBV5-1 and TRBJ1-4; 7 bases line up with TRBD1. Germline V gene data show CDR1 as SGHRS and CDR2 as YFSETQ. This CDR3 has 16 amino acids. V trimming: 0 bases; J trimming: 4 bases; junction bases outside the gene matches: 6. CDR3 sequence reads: CASSLETGIGNEKLFF. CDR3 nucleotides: TGCGCCAGCAGCTTGGAGACAGGGATCGGTAATGAAAAACTGTTTTTT.

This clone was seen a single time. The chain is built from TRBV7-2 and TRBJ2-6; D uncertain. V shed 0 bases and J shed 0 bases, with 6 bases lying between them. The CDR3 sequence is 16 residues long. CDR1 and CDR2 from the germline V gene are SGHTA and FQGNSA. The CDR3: CASSLAGTSGANVLTF. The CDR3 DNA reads TGTGCCAGCAGCTTAGCGGGCACCTCTGGGGCCAACGTCCTGACTTTC.

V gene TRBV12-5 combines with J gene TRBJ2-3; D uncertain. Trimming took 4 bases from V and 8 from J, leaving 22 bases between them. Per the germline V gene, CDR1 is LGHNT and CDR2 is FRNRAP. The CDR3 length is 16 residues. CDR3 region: CASGWYRPGPGGTQYF. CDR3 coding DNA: TGTGCTAGTGGTTGGTATCGACCGGGTCCTGGTGGTACGCAGTATTTT.

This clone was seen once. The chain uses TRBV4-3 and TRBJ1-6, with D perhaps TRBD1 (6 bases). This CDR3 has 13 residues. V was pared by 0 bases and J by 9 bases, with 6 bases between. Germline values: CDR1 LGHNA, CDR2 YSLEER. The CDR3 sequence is CASSQDRGSPLHF. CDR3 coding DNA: TGCGCCAGCAGCCAAGACAGGGGTTCACCCCTCCACTTT.

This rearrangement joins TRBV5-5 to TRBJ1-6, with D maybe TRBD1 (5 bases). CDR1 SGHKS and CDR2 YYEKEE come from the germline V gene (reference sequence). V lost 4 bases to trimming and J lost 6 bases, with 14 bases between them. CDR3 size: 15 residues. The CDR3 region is CASSPDGGGNSPLHF. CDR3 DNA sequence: TGTGCCAGCAGCCCTGACGGGGGTGGTAATTCACCCCTCCACTTT.

Here the CDR3 reads CASSGQANTGELFF. CDR3 coding DNA: TGTGCCAGTAGTGGACAAGCGAACACCGGGGAGCTGTTTTTT. The chain joins TRBV19 to TRBJ2-2; D possibly corresponds to TRBD1 (5 bases). Germline-derived CDR1 and CDR2 are LNHDA and SQIVND (reference sequence). Trimming removed 5 bases at V and 0 bases at J, with 7 bases between. The length of the CDR3 is 14 residues.

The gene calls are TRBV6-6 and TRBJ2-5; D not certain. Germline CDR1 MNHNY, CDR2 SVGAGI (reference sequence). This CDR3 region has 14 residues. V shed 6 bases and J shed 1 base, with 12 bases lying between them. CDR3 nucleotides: TGTGCCAGCAGCCCAGGATCGTTCCAAGAGACCCAGTACTTC. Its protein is CASSPGSFQETQYF.